This T cell receptor (beta chain) emerged from a study of T cell clonotyping in hematopoietic cell transplantation. Study-level points and caveats: Few recipient clonotypes overlapped donors; over 95% were de novo at given depth. Pathologically expanded recipient clonotypes increased progressively from day 30 to day 180 as diversity fell. Broader posttransplant TCR repertoire diversity was predicted by graft donor and pretransplant recipient Inverse Simpson Index values.

Method: immunoSEQ multiplex PCR; TCRdb's copy keeps in-frame clones and lacks some. Of about 15,000 clones listed, 80% to 90% were seen once; the top ten hold 9.5% to 15%. Points on this clone: Its antigen is undetermined.

There are 14 residues in the CDR3. With 1 base clipped from V and 7 bases from J, the junction kept 3 bases outside the gene matches. Per germline, CDR1 LNHDA and CDR2 SQIVND (reference sequence). The sample in question was PBMCs, obtained 100 days after allogeneic stem cell transplant. The genes are TRBV19 and TRBJ2-2; 7 nucleotides align to TRBD2. This sequence originates from a male patient between 45 and 60 years old who had an allogeneic stem cell transplant from an unrelated donor, so T cells may come from the graft donor. Some clones in this sample may be carry-over from other donors' samples. CDR3 sequence: CASSIGGGVGELFF. The CDR3 DNA sequence: TGTGCCAGTAGTATAGGTGGGGGGGTCGGGGAGCTGTTTTTT.